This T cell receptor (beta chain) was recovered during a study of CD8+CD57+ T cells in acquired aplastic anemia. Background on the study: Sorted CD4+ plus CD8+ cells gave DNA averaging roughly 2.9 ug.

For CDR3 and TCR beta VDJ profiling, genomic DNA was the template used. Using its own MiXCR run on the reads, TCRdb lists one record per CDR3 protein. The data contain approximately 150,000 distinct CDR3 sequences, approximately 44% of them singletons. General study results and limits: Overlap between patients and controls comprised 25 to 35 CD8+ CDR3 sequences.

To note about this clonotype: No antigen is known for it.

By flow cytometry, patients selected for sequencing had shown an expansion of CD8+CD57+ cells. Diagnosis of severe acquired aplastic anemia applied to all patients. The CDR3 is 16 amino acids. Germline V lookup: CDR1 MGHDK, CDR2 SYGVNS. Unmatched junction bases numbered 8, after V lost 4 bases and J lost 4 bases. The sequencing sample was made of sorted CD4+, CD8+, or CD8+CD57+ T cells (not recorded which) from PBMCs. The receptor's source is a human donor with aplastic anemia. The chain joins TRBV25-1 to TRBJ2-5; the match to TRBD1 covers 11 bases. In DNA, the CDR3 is TGTGCCAGCAGTGGACAGGACAGGGGGCGCGGAGAGACCCAGTACTTC. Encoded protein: CASSGQDRGRGETQYF. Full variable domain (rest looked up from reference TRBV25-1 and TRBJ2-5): EADIYQTPRYLVIGTGKKITLECSQTMGHDKMYWYQQDPGMELHLIHYSYGVNSTEKGDLSSESTVSRIRTEHFPLTLESARPSHTSQYLCASSGQDRGRGETQYFGPGTRLLVL.